This is a list of T cell receptor beta chains from one sample in a study of T cells in Graves' hyperthyroidism and ophthalmopathy. One entry per CDR3 protein results from TCRdb running MiXCR on the multiplex PCR reads. The sample holds some 690,000 distinct CDR3 sequences; around 15% are singletons and the top ten take 15%. The sample consisted of blood. The receptors originated from a man in his forties or fifties with Graves' hyperthyroidism. The conserved cysteine and the conserved F or W are not part of the CDR3 here. Size tells how often a clone was seen (once, few, many) or the class of an expanded clone, and some rows leave it out.

V gene	J gene	clone size	CDR3 protein
TRBV4-1	TRBJ1-5	few	ASSQGRATNQPQH
TRBV20-1	TRBJ1-1	many	SAEETANTEAF
TRBV7-9	TRBJ2-7	.	ASSPKEGAGIYEQY
TRBV24-1	TRBJ2-2	many	ATSGGQGNTGELF
TRBV27	TRBJ1-1	.	ASDRHENTEAF
TRBV5-8	TRBJ2-3	few	ASSLWAGGIPDTQY
TRBV5-1	TRBJ2-2	.	ASSSAGNTGELF
TRBV2	TRBJ2-3	many	ASSEQGTEVGDTQY
TRBV28	TRBJ1-6	few	ASSPTASYNSPLH
TRBV7-9	TRBJ2-7	many	AILDGTYEQY
TRBV19	TRBJ2-1	few	ASIGTSYNEQF
TRBV9	TRBJ2-1	.	ASSVGRGGFYNEQF
TRBV5-1	TRBJ1-5	.	ASSLEGAPNNQPQH
TRBV5-1	TRBJ1-4	once	ASSLVSTNEKLF
TRBV20-1	TRBJ2-5	few	SARRGGTGETQY
TRBV5-5	TRBJ2-7	few	ASSLAPSGGAYEQY
TRBV7-2	TRBJ1-5	.	ASSPGTGGNQPRH
TRBV7-2	TRBJ1-4	many	ASSRTDGKLF
TRBV2	TRBJ2-7	many	ASSEFQPQSYEQY
TRBV19	TRBJ2-1	many	ASSIPKGLAGIYNEQF